This TCR beta chain appears in the sequencing data of a study of human T cells and chemical hapten exposure (dated by TCRdb to about 2021). For the study in its entirety: For sensitization, 2% DPC in acetone was applied to a 2 cm by 2 cm area of upper inner arm skin. Patch testing on the upper back used Finn chambers containing 0.01% DPC, with scoring done after 6 days according to International Contact Dermatitis Research Group standards. Patient blood was sampled pre-sensitization (week 0) and at 2, 6 and about 24 weeks after DPC sensitization. The patient cohort, mostly female, included alopecia areata with under or over 50% scalp involvement, alopecia totalis and alopecia universalis. The study tracked peripheral blood TCR repertoire changes in vivo during primary and secondary sensitization to the hapten diphenylcyclopropenone (DPC) in alopecia patients. For TCR sequencing, blood came from over 25 alopecia patients at anywhere from one to four time points (pre-sensitization, 2, 6 and 24 weeks). Libraries were pooled for sequencing, and variation in per-sample TCR yields was attributed mainly to small differences in library volumes within the pool. Patients additionally received weekly therapeutic DPC doses to the scalp throughout the approximately 25-week study period.

Per the publication, the time point label means: patch test 3, about 24 weeks after DPC sensitization. Sample treatment or condition, as interpreted from the label and publication: therapeutic diphenylcyclopropenone sensitization with weekly scalp DPC. Blood at each patch-test visit was drawn before the patch test was applied. To be eligible, patients had to be aged 18 to 70, diagnosed with alopecia and judged suitable for DPC therapy, while pregnant patients were excluded. Total RNA was extracted from unfractionated whole blood collected in Tempus Blood RNA tubes. Sequences SGHAT (CDR1) and FQNNGV (CDR2) are obtained from the germline V gene. From the cysteine up to the phenylalanine, the CDR3 has a length of 16 residues. Only the CDR3 part of the read is kept: 48 bases, read in frame from the first base. At the junction V is shortened by 3 bases and J by 7 bases, with 18 bases in between. General study outcomes and caveats: Repeated subsampling changed both the strength of the expansion versus patch-test correlation and the threshold at which that correlation became significant. Expanded TCRs formed significantly more large CDR3 similarity clusters than pre-sensitization or healthy control sets, consistent with antigen-driven responses. The number of TCRs above 1 in 1000 frequency did not change with DPC sensitization; there was no evidence of global repertoire structure alterations. Patch test score correlated positively with the number of PT1 expanded TCRs, reaching significance at thresholds 8, 16 and 32 but not at 4. All patients had alopecia, a presumed autoimmune disease, so their immune response might differ from that of healthy individuals.

This clonotype came up a few times. No antigen is known for it. Nothing much larger sits one base from this clone, and base qualities are not available. Library preparation was by RACE. Sequencing relied on a NextSeq 500. During library preparation, unique molecular identifiers were attached to individual cDNA molecules so that TCRs could be counted quantitatively and reproducibly. For every blood RNA sample, sequencing covered both the TCR alpha and TCR beta chains. As for the authors' bioinformatics: Samples had a median of roughly 98,000 TCRs, with a range from roughly 23,224 to 700,000. The Decombinator software suite was used to annotate the V, J and CDR3 of the TCR reads. For PS versus PT1 abundance plots, all samples were subsampled to the same number of TCRs (28,000). Expanded TCRs were defined as absent before sensitization and observed at least eight times at the 2-week time point. The public reads were run again by TCRdb, first through fastp at Q25 and then through MiXCR, and only productive beta chains were kept. Merged by CDR3 protein, the rows form single entries marked with the most common genes and DNA. The V and J calls were not made by the authors but by TCRdb's processing. The sample table shows more than 95,000 distinct CDR3 sequences, and 25% to 35% are seen once. 10% to 13% of the sample is held by the ten biggest clonotypes.

The specimen was whole blood, collected in connection with sensitization to the hapten diphenylcyclopropenone (DPC). Recombination linked TRBV11-2 to TRBJ1-4; TRBD1 is perhaps the D gene, given 6 matching bases. This clonotype was obtained from a man in his forties with alopecia areata. Some clones in this sample may be carry-over from other donors' samples. The encoded CDR3 is CASSFGARGGGEKLFF. In nucleotide form, the sequence is TGTGCCAGCAGCTTTGGGGCCCGAGGGGGAGGTGAAAAACTGTTTTTT.